The TCR beta chain described here comes from a study of cytomegalovirus exposure and HLA in healthy donors. Regarding the study as a whole: Analysis was carried out at a later point, and it linked a missense DCLRE1C variant to TCR beta V- and J-gene trimming.

About this clone: Its antigen is unknown.

The PCR made use of 60 Vbeta and 13 Jbeta primers. In the source study's methods: Later work found 65 million to 85 million unique TCR beta chains, with 10 million to 14 million shared. Repertoires were generated with immunoSEQ multiplex PCR, while TCRdb's copy carries only in-frame clones and drops some. V and J calls and clone size are those listed in that table; D and trimming were worked out from the DNA. This table holds about 170,000 clones, over 60% found once. The V gene lost 1 base and the J gene lost 4 bases, with 5 bases spanning the gap. The CDR3 spans 12 residues. Germline V gives CDR1 SGHKS, CDR2 YYEKEE (reference sequence).

Sequencing used PBMCs. This chain joins TRBV5-5 and TRBJ1-2; D ambiguous. The clonotype was recovered from a girl aged 5-17 years in good health and CMV-seronegative. CDR3 coding DNA: TGTGCCAGCAGCTTGAACAGCTATGGCTACACCTTC. It translates to CASSLNSYGYTF. Full variable domain (rest looked up from reference TRBV5-5 and TRBJ1-2): DAGVTQSPTHLIKTRGQQVTLRCSPISGHKSVSWYQQVLGQGPQFIFQYYEKEERGRGNFPDRFSARQFPNYSSELNVNALLLGDSALYLCASSLNSYGYTFGSGTRLTVV.